This TCR beta chain was captured in a study of early T cells in non-severe SARS-CoV-2 infection. Study-level background: Sequenced material consisted of bulk RNA (from unsorted whole blood), and chains were unpaired.

On this clonotype: What it binds is unknown.

Tagging with unique molecular identifiers was applied to individual cDNA molecules. TCRdb re-analysed the 5' RACE reads in MiXCR, keeping a single row per CDR3 protein. The profile covers roughly 81,000 distinct CDR3 sequences, with 9% to 13% appearing a single time and roughly 2.6% taken by the ten largest. The study, taken as a whole, reports: Matches to VDJdb favored anti-spike CD8 responses and missed private and CD4 specificities.

This CDR3 has 10 residues. V dropped 6 bases and J dropped 3 bases, with 3 bases sitting between them. Germline lookup yields CDR1 MDHEN and CDR2 SYDVKM. The chain carries TRBV28 and TRBJ2-7, with D unresolved. The receptor was isolated from an adult who was a healthcare worker with PCR-confirmed SARS-CoV-2 infection or an uninfected control (not recorded which). The sequenced sample was whole blood. This chain's CDR3 is CASSYYEQYF. The CDR3 nucleotides are TGTGCCAGCAGCTACTACGAGCAGTACTTC.